The next 28 T cell receptor beta chains were all read from a single sample in a study of T cells expressing NK-cell markers. TCRdb reprocessed the 5' RACE reads, with one entry per CDR3 protein and no DNA. The ten top clones account for around 4.2%, within a sample of about 260,000 distinct CDR3 sequences. The material sequenced was blood T cells: a sorted CD56 or NKG2C T cell subset, CD4+ or CD8+ T cells, or bulk PBMC T cells (not recorded which). The receptors were gathered from a woman between 18 and 70 years old in good health.

The genes are TRBV20-1 and TRBJ1-3; TCRdb calls TRBD1, which cannot be checked without DNA. The CDR3 contains 14 residues. The germline gives CDR1 DFQATT, CDR2 SNEGSKA (reference sequence). The CDR3: CSASARGQGNTIYF.

The chain has TRBV5-1 and TRBJ1-2. The CDR3 runs to 15 residues. Germline assignment: CDR1 SGHRS and CDR2 YFSETQ. This CDR3 reads CASSFGGSSNYGYTF.

This chain uses TRBV4-3 with TRBJ2-4; TCRdb selects TRBD1, and the lack of DNA leaves this call unchecked. The CDR3 contains 13 residues. CDR1 and CDR2 from the germline V gene are LGHNA and YSLEER. CDR3 amino acids: CASSLSGQTIQYF.

This sequence joins TRBV4-1 and TRBJ2-3; the D call from TCRdb, TRBD2, cannot be confirmed without DNA. This CDR3 spans 15 amino acids. Germline CDR1 reads MGHRA; CDR2 reads YSYEKL. CDR3 protein: CASSENSGGIYTQYF.

This rearrangement joins TRBV7-9 to TRBJ1-1. The CDR3 contains 15 residues. CDR1 is SEHNR and CDR2 is FQNEAQ in the germline V gene (reference sequence). The CDR3 region is CASSLSGGGSTEAFF.

The J gene is TRBJ1-1, the V gene TRBV10-3; TCRdb proposes TRBD1, but this gene call is untestable without DNA. Germline V gene lookup returns CDR1 ENHRY and CDR2 SYGVKD. This CDR3 has 14 amino acids. The CDR3 protein is CAISEAGTGAEAFF.

The chain combines TRBV6-1 with TRBJ2-3; there is no DNA to check the TCRdb D call of TRBD2. This CDR3 has 15 amino acids. Germline lookup yields CDR1 MNHNS and CDR2 SASEGT. CDR3 loop: CASSPGLAGGDTQYF.

The CDR3 loop reads CASSQSPRGISYNSPLHF. The V gene is TRBV4-3, the J gene TRBJ1-6. Germline V gene sequence: CDR1 LGHNA, CDR2 YSLEER. The CDR3 length is 18 residues.

The chain joins TRBV20-1 to TRBJ2-2. This CDR3 comprises 16 residues. CDR1 DFQATT and CDR2 SNEGSKA come from the germline V gene (reference sequence). Here the CDR3 reads CSAAVPGTANTGELFF.

The rearrangement joins TRBV12-3 or TRBV12-4 to TRBJ2-5; TCRdb selects TRBD1, and the lack of DNA leaves this call unchecked. The CDR3 is 14 amino acids. The CDR3 sequence: CASSSRPDKETQYF.

CDR3 sequence reads: CASSSRQGLLNEQFF. The chain links TRBV12-3 or TRBV12-4 to TRBJ2-1. The CDR3 spans 15 residues.

The V and J genes are TRBV5-1 and TRBJ1-1. The CDR3 extends over 13 amino acids. Germline CDR1 SGHRS, CDR2 YFSETQ. CDR3 amino acids: CASSLRTMGEAFF.

The rearrangement uses TRBV12-3 or TRBV12-4 and TRBJ1-5; TCRdb selects TRBD1, and the lack of DNA leaves this call unchecked. The CDR3 has 15 amino acids. The CDR3 region is CASSLSGHGNQPQHF.

V and J are TRBV14 and TRBJ2-5. The CDR3 is made up of 14 amino acids. Germline V gives CDR1 SGHDN, CDR2 FVKESK. CDR3 loop: CASSPDIFRGTQYF.

J is TRBJ2-2 and V is TRBV29-1; the D call from TCRdb, TRBD2, cannot be confirmed without DNA. The CDR3 consists of 12 residues. In germline, CDR1 is SQVTM, CDR2 ANQGSEA. The CDR3 spells CSAATFGGELFF.

The chain joins TRBV4-1 to TRBJ2-3; TCRdb designates TRBD1, a call that cannot be tested without DNA. CDR1 and CDR2 (germline): MGHRA, YSYEKL. The CDR3 totals 16 residues. The CDR3 here is CASSQDAGRSTDTQYF.

The rearrangement uses TRBV12-3 or TRBV12-4 and TRBJ2-5; TCRdb's D call of TRBD2 is untestable without DNA. This CDR3 has 14 amino acids. The CDR3 loop is CASSPPTSGETQYF.

The CDR3 loop reads CAWSRAGWETQYF. The rearrangement uses TRBV30 and TRBJ2-5; lacking DNA, the TRBD1 call made by TCRdb goes unchecked. The CDR3 is made up of 13 amino acids. The germline V gene encodes CDR1 GTSNPN and CDR2 SVGIG (reference sequence). The whole variable domain, filled in from reference TRBV30 and TRBJ2-5, reads SQTIHQWPATLVQPVGSPLSLECTVEGTSNPNLYWYRQAAGRGLQLLFYSVGIGQISSEVPQNLSASRPQDRQFILSSKKLLLSDSGFYLCAWSRAGWETQYFGPGTRLLVL.

The V call is TRBV25-1, the J call TRBJ1-3; TCRdb's D call of TRBD1 is untestable without DNA. This CDR3 is built from 14 residues. Per the germline V gene, CDR1 is MGHDK and CDR2 is SYGVNS. The CDR3 reads CASAARGPGNTIYF.

The chain uses TRBV6-2 or TRBV6-3 and TRBJ2-1. The CDR3 totals 12 residues. Germline V lookup: CDR1 MNHEY, CDR2 SVGEGT. CDR3 sequence reads: CASRRTSNEQFF.

J is TRBJ2-7 and V is TRBV10-3. CDR1 and CDR2 (germline): ENHRY, SYGVKD. The CDR3 extends over 14 amino acids. The CDR3 protein is CAISDTGGSYEQYF.

The chain employs TRBV12-3 or TRBV12-4 and TRBJ1-1; no DNA is available, so the TRBD1 call from TCRdb remains unchecked. The CDR3 loop spans 14 amino acids. This CDR3 reads CASSVRGGFTEAFF.

The chain recombines TRBV7-9 with TRBJ2-7; the TCRdb D gene call, TRBD1, has no DNA to confirm it. The V gene's germline CDR1 is SEHNR and CDR2 FQNEAQ (reference sequence). The CDR3 has 11 amino acids. The CDR3 protein is CASSKGVEQYF. The whole variable domain, filled in from reference TRBV7-9 and TRBJ2-7, reads DTGVSQNPRHKITKRGQNVTFRCDPISEHNRLYWYRQTLGQGPEFLTYFQNEAQLEKSRLLSDRFSAERPKGSFSTLEIQRTEQGDSAMYLCASSKGVEQYFGPGTRLTVT.

The chain recombines TRBV28 with TRBJ2-3. Germline V gene sequence: CDR1 MDHEN, CDR2 SYDVKM. This CDR3 contains 12 residues. CDR3 loop: CASTTSTDTQYF.

The chain is built from TRBV12-3 or TRBV12-4 and TRBJ2-7; TCRdb designates TRBD1, a call that cannot be tested without DNA. There are 17 residues in the CDR3. CDR3 amino acids: CASSLRVGGGSSYEQYF.

This chain uses TRBV28 with TRBJ1-6; TCRdb outputs TRBD1, but without DNA this stays unchecked. Germline V gene sequence: CDR1 MDHEN, CDR2 SYDVKM. This CDR3 is built from 15 residues. The chain's CDR3 is CATSQDSQGTSPLHF.

CDR3 loop: CAISERRETSANIQYF. This chain links TRBV10-3 with TRBJ2-4; TCRdb outputs TRBD2, but without DNA this stays unchecked. This CDR3 spans 16 amino acids. Per germline, CDR1 ENHRY and CDR2 SYGVKD.

V is TRBV30 and J is TRBJ2-5; TCRdb's D call, TRBD1, is unchecked because there is no DNA. Germline CDR1 reads GTSNPN; CDR2 reads SVGIG (reference sequence). The CDR3 loop spans 14 amino acids. The CDR3 region is CAWRLPGGRETQYF.